These 10 T cell receptor beta chains were sequenced from one sample in a study of blood T cell repertoires in COVID-19. Here immunoSEQ multiplex PCR was the method, and the copy in TCRdb shows in-frame clones only, minus some. The top ten hold about a tenth of the sample, which has over 100,000 clones, approximately 88% seen once. Sequencing was carried out using peripheral blood. These receptors were obtained from a man aged 50 or older with acute or convalescent COVID-19.

The chain carries TRBV4-2 and TRBJ1-2, with 7 bases lining up with TRBD1. The CDR3 is 17 amino acids. V was clipped by 5 bases and J by 4 bases; unmatched bases: 16. Germline V CDR1 and CDR2: LGHNA, YNFKEQ. The CDR3 protein is CASSSSQSGGLFYGYTF. The CDR3 DNA reads as TGTGCCAGCAGCTCAAGCCAATCAGGGGGTTTGTTCTATGGCTACACCTTC.

J is TRBJ1-5 and V is TRBV2; maybe TRBD1 (5 bases). The CDR3 covers 16 residues. Germline CDR1 is SNHLY and CDR2 is FYNNEI. V was pared by 4 bases and J by 3 bases, with 16 bases between. The CDR3 loop reads CASSVLSRAFNQPQHF. CDR3 DNA sequence: TGTGCCAGCAGTGTGCTCAGCAGGGCCTTCAATCAGCCCCAGCATTTT.

J is TRBJ1-1 and V is TRBV7-2; 8 bases are shared with TRBD1. Germline V gene sequence: CDR1 SGHTA, CDR2 FQGNSA. The J segment lost 1 base and the V segment lost 5 bases, leaving 6 bases of the junction unmatched. This CDR3 has 15 residues. CDR3: CASSLLGQGNTEAFF. Written as DNA, the CDR3 is TGTGCCAGCAGCCTACTAGGACAGGGGAACACTGAAGCTTTCTTT.

V and J are TRBV3-1 (or the pseudogene TRBV3-2) and TRBJ1-1, with TRBD1 as a possible D gene (6 bases). Trimming left V 1 base short and J 1 base short, with 7 bases between. The CDR3 length is 14 residues. Germline loops: CDR1 LGHDT, CDR2 YNNKEL (reference sequence). CDR3 sequence: CASSQVDRNTEAFF. DNA of the CDR3: TGTGCCAGCAGCCAAGTGGACAGGAACACTGAAGCTTTCTTT.

This clone was seen once. The sample has other DNA sequences that encode this CDR3 too. CDR3 loop: CASSLDRGSSYEQYF. The CDR3 region has the DNA TGCGCCAGCAGCTTGGATCGGGGGAGCTCCTACGAGCAGTACTTC. The V and J genes are TRBV5-1 and TRBJ2-7; the D gene is possibly TRBD2 (6 bases). Per the germline V gene, CDR1 is SGHRS and CDR2 is YFSETQ. The V end was cut by 0 bases, the J end by 0 bases, with 10 bases between. This CDR3 comprises 15 residues.

The gene calls are TRBV5-8 and TRBJ2-7, with D tentatively TRBD1 (6 bases). V lost 4 bases and J lost 4, with 18 bases in between. Germline CDR1 and CDR2: SGHTS and YDEGEE. The CDR3 runs to 15 residues. As DNA, the CDR3 is TGTGCCAGCAGCCTTCAGGGGACCCCACGATACGAGCAGTACTTC. Translating it yields CASSLQGTPRYEQYF.

This rearrangement joins TRBV27 to TRBJ2-7; 7 bases fit TRBD1. Germline assignment: CDR1 MNHEY and CDR2 SMNVEV (reference sequence). The CDR3 loop spans 16 amino acids. Losses at the gene ends were 5 bases for V and 3 bases for J; bases not matched to a gene: 13. CDR3 sequence reads: CASSPSRQGKIYEQYF. As DNA, the CDR3 is TGTGCCAGCAGTCCCTCTAGACAGGGTAAAATCTACGAGCAGTACTTC.

The chain has TRBV30 and TRBJ1-1; unclear D gene. Trimming shortened V by 3 bases and J by 0 bases, and 5 bases separated the two germline ends. The CDR3 extends over 12 amino acids. The germline CDR1 and CDR2 sequences are GTSNPN and SVGIG (reference sequence). The CDR3 DNA follows: TGTGCCTGGAGCTTATTGAACACTGAAGCTTTCTTT. Amino acids: CAWSLLNTEAFF. The whole variable domain, remainder taken from reference TRBV30 and TRBJ1-1, is SQTIHQWPATLVQPVGSPLSLECTVEGTSNPNLYWYRQAAGRGLQLLFYSVGIGQISSEVPQNLSASRPQDRQFILSSKKLLLSDSGFYLCAWSLLNTEAFFGQGTRLTVV.

The V gene is TRBV19, the J gene TRBJ1-5, with D unclear. The ends were cut back, 1 base at V and 7 bases at J, with 14 bases in the middle. This CDR3 is built from 15 residues. Germline lookup yields CDR1 LNHDA and CDR2 SQIVND (reference sequence). The CDR3 DNA is TGTGCCAGTAGTATAGTGACGGACTCTATGCAGCCCCAGCATTTT. Translated, it gives CASSIVTDSMQPQHF.

The rearrangement links TRBV6-5 to TRBJ2-7, with 14 bases identical to TRBD2. Germline CDR1 MNHEY, CDR2 SVGAGI. CDR3 length: 14 residues. The V segment lost 6 bases and the J segment 12 bases; nucleotides outside the gene matches: 10. CDR3 sequence reads: CASRGLAGAVGWYF. DNA for the CDR3: TGTGCCAGCAGGGGACTAGCGGGGGCAGTGGGGTGGTACTTC.